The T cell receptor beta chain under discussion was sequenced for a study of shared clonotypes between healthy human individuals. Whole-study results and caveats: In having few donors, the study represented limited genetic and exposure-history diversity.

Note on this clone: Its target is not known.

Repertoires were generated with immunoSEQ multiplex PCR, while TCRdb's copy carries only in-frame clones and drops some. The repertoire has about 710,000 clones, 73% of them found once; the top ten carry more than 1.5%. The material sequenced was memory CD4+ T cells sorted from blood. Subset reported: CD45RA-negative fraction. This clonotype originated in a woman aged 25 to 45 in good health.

CDR3 region: CATSRDRLAEYNEQFF. The DNA of the CDR3 is TGTGCCACCAGCAGAGATCGCCTAGCGGAGTACAATGAGCAGTTCTTC. This rearrangement joins TRBV15 to TRBJ2-1; 7 bases agree with TRBD2. Looked up from germline, CDR1 is LNHNV and CDR2 is YYDKDF (reference sequence). V was pared by 0 bases and J by 4 bases, with 6 bases of the junction left unmatched. The CDR3 sequence is 16 residues long.